The rows below give T cell receptor beta chains drawn from one sample of a study of shared T cell receptors in the human thymus. Some clones are missing from TCRdb's copy, which holds only in-frame ones; the method was immunoSEQ multiplex PCR. The sample shows hundreds of thousands of clones, roughly 86% of them seen only once. The data also belong to a second study, concerning human thymus T cells.

The sequencing sample was made of thymocytes. These receptors all come from a boy under two years old with a congenital heart defect. The CDR3 runs from the conserved cysteine through the conserved F or W. A D gene is named only where the DNA matches it firmly. Where a row states a size, it is once, few, many or the class of an expanded clone; other rows omit it.

V	J	D	size	CDR3	DNA
TRBV14	TRBJ2-5	TRBD1	NA	CASSHRGLSSSVQETQYF	TGTGCCAGCAGCCACAGGGGGCTTTCGTCAAGCGTACAAGAGACCCAGTACTTC
TRBV28	TRBJ1-4	TRBD1	NA	CASSALPTGVVEKLFF	TGTGCCAGCAGCGCACTGCCCACAGGGGTTGTAGAAAAACTGTTTTTT
TRBV2	TRBJ2-2	TRBD2	NA	CASYPGTSCGGELFF	TGTGCCAGCTACCCCGGGACTAGCTGTGGCGGGGAGCTGTTTTTT
TRBV5-1	TRBJ1-2	TRBD1	NA	CASSIGQGAYTF	TGCGCCAGCAGCATAGGACAGGGGGCATACACCTTC
TRBV5-1	TRBJ2-7	TRBD1	NA	CASSLPRGRRYEQYF	TGCGCCAGCAGCTTGCCAAGGGGGCGTCGGTACGAGCAGTACTTC
TRBV7-9	TRBJ2-1	NA	NA	CASSFLVDNEQFF	TGTGCCAGCAGCTTCCTAGTCGACAATGAGCAGTTCTTC
TRBV4-3	TRBJ2-7	NA	NA	CASSHRGSSYEQYF	TGCGCCAGCAGCCACAGGGGTTCGTCCTACGAGCAGTACTTC
TRBV29-1	TRBJ2-2	TRBD2	NA	CSVGSGITGELFF	TGCAGCGTTGGTAGCGGGATCACCGGGGAGCTGTTTTTT
TRBV19	TRBJ2-1	TRBD2	NA	CASPTSVSYNEQFF	TGTGCCAGCCCTACTAGCGTGTCCTACAATGAGCAGTTCTTC
TRBV11-1	TRBJ1-2	NA	NA	CASSGTAGGYTF	TGTGCCAGCAGTGGCACAGCGGGAGGCTACACCTTC
TRBV7-9	TRBJ1-3	NA	NA	CASSRPSLNTIYF	TGTGCCAGCAGCCGCCCCAGTCTCAACACCATATATTTT
TRBV27	TRBJ1-1	TRBD1	NA	CASSSGGLDRATEAFF	TGTGCCAGCAGTTCTGGGGGGCTGGACAGGGCGACTGAAGCTTTCTTT
TRBV4-3	TRBJ2-5	TRBD2	NA	CASSQDRGGRETQYF	TGCGCCAGCAGCCAAGATCGGGGGGGGCGAGAGACCCAGTACTTC
TRBV4-3	TRBJ1-4	NA	NA	CASSQGARSETNEKLFF	TGCGCCAGCAGCCAAGGGGCGCGCTCGGAAACTAATGAAAAACTGTTTTTT
TRBV7-9	TRBJ2-1	NA	NA	CASSLSGASPFF	TGTGCCAGCAGCTTATCGGGAGCCTCCCCGTTCTTC
TRBV9	TRBJ2-2	TRBD1	NA	CASSVPGQENTGELFF	TGTGCCAGCAGCGTTCCCGGACAGGAAAACACCGGGGAGCTGTTTTTT
TRBV19	TRBJ2-1	NA	once	CASSPREESNNEQFF	TGTGCCAGTAGTCCGAGGGAGGAATCTAACAATGAGCAGTTCTTC
TRBV10-2	TRBJ2-7	NA	NA	CASSESKDKSYEQYF	TGCGCCAGCAGTGAGTCGAAGGACAAATCCTACGAGCAGTACTTC
TRBV10-3	TRBJ1-1	NA	few	CAISDNSMMNTEAFF	TGTGCCATCAGTGACAACAGTATGATGAACACTGAAGCTTTCTTT
TRBV28	TRBJ2-1	TRBD2	NA	CASSSNTSGRAENEQFF	TGTGCCAGCAGTTCCAATACTAGCGGGAGGGCCGAAAATGAGCAGTTCTTC
TRBV5-6	TRBJ2-7	TRBD2	NA	CASSSRALSSGEVYEQYF	TGTGCCAGCAGCTCCCGGGCCCTGTCTAGCGGTGAGGTATACGAGCAGTACTTC
TRBV18	TRBJ2-6	TRBD1	NA	CASSPRQGALGANVLTF	TGTGCCAGCTCACCGAGACAGGGGGCTTTAGGGGCCAACGTCCTGACTTTC
TRBV6-5	TRBJ2-1	TRBD1	NA	CASSDRGSDNEQFF	TGTGCCAGCAGCGACAGGGGCAGTGACAATGAGCAGTTCTTC
TRBV15	TRBJ1-6	NA	NA	CATSRQVPLYNSPLHF	TGTGCTACCAGCAGACAGGTCCCACTCTATAATTCACCCCTCCACTTT
TRBV4-1	TRBJ2-5	NA	NA	CASSQNSQETQYF	TGCGCCAGCAGCCAAAACTCCCAAGAGACCCAGTACTTC
TRBV28	TRBJ1-5	TRBD1	NA	CASSHRGFGPQHF	TGTGCCAGCAGCCACAGGGGTTTCGGGCCCCAGCATTTT
TRBV6-4	TRBJ2-3	NA	NA	CASRNRDTDTQYF	TGTGCCAGCAGAAACCGGGACACAGATACGCAGTATTTT
TRBV28	TRBJ2-2	NA	once	CASSLGGDLLGAGELFF	TGTGCCAGCAGTTTAGGTGGGGACTTATTAGGAGCCGGGGAGCTGTTTTTT
TRBV28	TRBJ1-2	NA	NA	CASSRSGGGYGYTF	TGTGCCAGCAGTCGATCGGGGGGAGGGTATGGCTACACCTTC
TRBV13	TRBJ1-6	NA	NA	CASSRDRAKPYSPLHF	TGTGCCAGCAGCCGCGACAGAGCAAAGCCCTATTCACCCCTCCACTTT
TRBV27	TRBJ2-4	NA	NA	CASSARQELAKNIQYF	TGTGCCAGCAGTGCAAGACAAGAGCTAGCCAAAAACATTCAGTACTTC
TRBV25-1	TRBJ1-6	TRBD1	NA	CASSGRDRRYNSPLHF	TGTGCCAGCAGTGGCCGGGACAGGCGATATAATTCCCCCCTCCACTTT
TRBV9	TRBJ2-3	TRBD1	NA	CASSAQGAEDTQYF	TGTGCCAGCAGCGCCCAGGGGGCGGAGGATACGCAGTATTTT
TRBV5-6	TRBJ2-5	TRBD2	NA	CASSFTGGPVQYF	TGTGCCAGCAGCTTTACGGGAGGGCCGGTCCAGTACTTC
TRBV7-2	TRBJ2-7	TRBD1	once	CASSLGTRDSSYEQYF	TGTGCCAGCAGCTTAGGGACCCGGGACAGTTCCTACGAGCAGTACTTC
TRBV6-1	TRBJ2-7	NA	once	CASSRTDNSYEQYF	TGTGCCAGCAGCCGGACAGACAACTCCTACGAGCAGTACTTC
TRBV28	TRBJ1-1	TRBD1	NA	CASSLIRDREAFF	TGTGCCAGCAGTTTAATACGGGACAGGGAAGCTTTCTTT
TRBV18	TRBJ1-1	NA	NA	CASSPQGVNTEAFF	TGTGCCAGCTCCCCTCAGGGCGTGAACACTGAAGCTTTCTTT
TRBV30	TRBJ1-1	NA	NA	CAWSDPDSSEAFF	TGTGCCTGGAGTGACCCGGACAGTTCTGAAGCTTTCTTT
TRBV10-1	TRBJ2-1	NA	NA	CASSDSEGGHYNEQFF	TGCGCCAGCAGTGACTCGGAAGGGGGACACTACAATGAGCAGTTCTTC
TRBV19	TRBJ1-2	TRBD1	NA	CASTYRGAGYTF	TGTGCCAGTACCTACAGGGGCGCTGGCTACACCTTC
TRBV27	TRBJ2-3	TRBD2	NA	CASSHRTSGRTTDTQYF	TGTGCCAGCAGTCATCGGACTAGCGGGAGGACTACAGATACGCAGTATTTT